A selection of T cell receptor beta chains follows, all from one sample in a study of blood T cell repertoires in COVID-19. Method: immunoSEQ multiplex PCR; TCRdb's copy keeps in-frame clones and lacks some. The sample lists fewer than 120,000 clones; 76% were seen once. Sequencing was done on a sample of peripheral blood. The receptors originated from an elderly woman with acute or convalescent COVID-19. Both conserved end residues are part of each CDR3. The order of the fields is CDR3 protein, CDR3 DNA, J gene, clone size, D gene, V gene. D genes are given only for firm matches. For some rows the clone size is stated as once, few or many, or as a class when expanded; others skip it.

CASSRLAGATGELFF,TGTGCCAGCAGCCGACTAGCGGGAGCCACCGGGGAGCTGTTTTTT,TRBJ2-2,few,TRBD2,TRBV5-4
CASARGGPGNTIYF,TGTGCCAGCGCTAGGGGCGGACCTGGAAACACCATATATTTT,TRBJ1-3,.,.,TRBV27
CASSLPGGSSYGYTF,TGTGCCAGCAGTTTGCCGGGTGGGAGTTCCTATGGCTACACCTTC,TRBJ1-2,.,.,TRBV28
CASRNPNYYEQYF,TGTGCCAGCAGAAACCCCAACTACTACGAGCAGTACTTC,TRBJ2-7,.,.,TRBV6-6
CASRRIRQSSYNSPLHF,TGTGCCAGCAGGCGAATACGACAGAGCTCCTATAATTCACCCCTCCACTTT,TRBJ1-6,.,.,TRBV27
CASSKGQEDYRELFF,TGTGCCAGCAGCAAAGGACAGGAGGATTACCGGGAGCTGTTTTTT,TRBJ2-2,once,TRBD1,TRBV11-2
CASSLWQGYGEQYF,TGCGCCAGCAGCTTGTGGCAGGGCTACGGCGAGCAGTACTTC,TRBJ2-7,.,.,TRBV5-1
CATTRGLANYGYTF,TGTGCCACGACACGAGGGTTAGCTAACTATGGCTACACCTTC,TRBJ1-2,.,.,TRBV28
CASSRGVGVRLSGTQYF,TGTGCCAGCAGCCGAGGGGTAGGGGTTAGGCTATCAGGTACGCAGTATTTT,TRBJ2-3,.,.,TRBV7-8
CASSSGTGGQETQYF,TGTGCCAGCAGCTCGGGAACGGGGGGACAAGAGACCCAGTACTTC,TRBJ2-5,few,TRBD2,TRBV11-2
CASSQDRAHSPLHF,TGCGCCAGCAGCCAAGACAGGGCACATTCACCCCTCCACTTT,TRBJ1-6,.,TRBD1,TRBV5-1
CASSVDLLAGGMADTQYF,TGTGCCAGCAGCGTAGACCTACTAGCGGGAGGGATGGCAGATACGCAGTATTTT,TRBJ2-3,.,TRBD2,TRBV9
CASSQVAEQYF,TGTGCCAGCAGCCAAGTGGCCGAGCAGTACTTC,TRBJ2-7,.,.,TRBV14
CASSLRQGVGQETQYF,TGTGCCAGCTCACTCCGGCAGGGGGTAGGGCAAGAGACCCAGTACTTC,TRBJ2-5,once,TRBD1,TRBV18
CACSRDIVYEQYF,TGTGCCTGTTCTCGGGACATAGTATACGAGCAGTACTTC,TRBJ2-7,.,.,TRBV30
CASSLEQPTNEKLFF,TGCGCCAGCAGCTTAGAACAGCCTACTAATGAAAAACTGTTTTTT,TRBJ1-4,few,.,TRBV5-1
CASSENERRAYEQYF,TGTGCCAGCAGTGAAAACGAGCGGAGGGCCTACGAGCAGTACTTC,TRBJ2-7,.,.,TRBV6-1
CASRVTVGETQYF,TGTGCCAGCAGGGTGACAGTCGGGGAGACCCAGTACTTC,TRBJ2-5,.,.,TRBV28
CASSISGEVGELFF,TGTGCCAGTAGTATAAGCGGGGAAGTCGGGGAGCTGTTTTTT,TRBJ2-2,.,TRBD2,TRBV19
CASTAGQGLGEQYF,TGTGCCAGCACTGCTGGACAGGGGCTGGGCGAGCAGTACTTC,TRBJ2-7,.,TRBD1,TRBV11-2
CASSLEQQPTYEQYF,TGCGCCAGCAGCTTGGAACAGCAGCCAACCTACGAGCAGTACTTC,TRBJ2-7,once,.,TRBV5-1
CASSKIRTVSNQPQHF,TGTGCCAGCAGCAAGATCAGGACAGTTAGCAATCAGCCCCAGCATTTT,TRBJ1-5,.,.,TRBV21-1
CASSEAYSGYEQYF,TGTGCCAGCAGTGAGGCTTATTCGGGCTACGAGCAGTACTTC,TRBJ2-7,.,.,TRBV2
CASSIVAGMYQETQYF,TGTGCCAGTAGTATAGTTGCAGGGATGTACCAAGAGACCCAGTACTTC,TRBJ2-5,.,.,TRBV19
CASSQEVAGVGDTQYF,TGTGCCAGCAGCCAAGAGGTAGCGGGGGTAGGGGATACGCAGTATTTT,TRBJ2-3,.,TRBD2,TRBV4-2
CASSEGHQAQPQHF,TGTGCCAGCAGTGAAGGACATCAGGCTCAGCCCCAGCATTTT,TRBJ1-5,.,.,TRBV6-1
CASGRVKGRTTNEKLFF,TGTGCCAGCGGACGAGTAAAGGGGCGCACAACTAATGAAAAACTGTTTTTT,TRBJ1-4,.,.,TRBV2
CASSPGTVQETQYF,TGTGCCAGCTCACCCGGGACAGTCCAAGAGACCCAGTACTTC,TRBJ2-5,.,TRBD1,TRBV18
CAISEANSGSTGELFF,TGTGCCATCAGTGAGGCAAATAGCGGGAGCACCGGGGAGCTGTTTTTT,TRBJ2-2,.,TRBD2,TRBV10-3
CAWSSSRNSPLHF,TGTGCCTGGAGTTCCTCGCGGAATTCACCCCTCCACTTT,TRBJ1-6,once,.,TRBV30
CTSSRGEVSLEDYEQYF,TGCACCAGCAGTCGAGGCGAAGTCTCCCTTGAGGACTACGAGCAGTACTTC,TRBJ2-7,.,.,TRBV1
CASSLTRRGDTEAFF,TGTGCCAGCAGTTTGACCCGCAGGGGGGACACTGAAGCTTTCTTT,TRBJ1-1,.,TRBD1,TRBV28
CASSSNWLVPYEQYF,TGTGCCAGCAGTTCTAATTGGTTAGTCCCCTACGAGCAGTACTTC,TRBJ2-7,once,.,TRBV28
CASSFTGGYYEQYF,TGCGCCAGCAGCTTCACGGGGGGGTACTACGAGCAGTACTTC,TRBJ2-7,.,TRBD2,TRBV5-1
CASSYGETNYGYTF,TGTGCCAGCAGTTACGGGGAGACTAACTATGGCTACACCTTC,TRBJ1-2,.,.,TRBV6-5
CATSDSWTNNEQFF,TGTGCCACCAGTGATTCGTGGACTAACAATGAGCAGTTCTTC,TRBJ2-1,.,.,TRBV24-1
CATSRAWAGGPNEQFF,TGTGCCACCAGCAGAGCCTGGGCGGGGGGGCCCAATGAGCAGTTCTTC,TRBJ2-1,few,TRBD2,TRBV15
CASSFTAGGSYNEQFF,TGCGCCAGCAGCTTTACGGCGGGGGGCTCCTACAATGAGCAGTTCTTC,TRBJ2-1,.,TRBD2,TRBV5-1
CASSYPGTGKAFF,TGTGCCAGCAGTTACCCTGGGACAGGGAAGGCTTTCTTT,TRBJ1-1,.,TRBD1,TRBV6-5
CATREGTNQETQYF,TGTGCCACCCGAGAGGGAACCAACCAAGAGACCCAGTACTTC,TRBJ2-5,.,.,TRBV5-4
CASSSGLAPDTQYF,TGTGCCAGCTCCTCCGGACTAGCCCCAGATACGCAGTATTTT,TRBJ2-3,.,TRBD2,TRBV18
CASRQKARYGYTF,TGTGCCAGCAGACAGAAGGCGCGCTATGGCTACACCTTC,TRBJ1-2,.,.,TRBV7-9
CASSVQGLGDTEAFF,TGTGCCAGCAGCGTACAGGGGCTGGGGGACACTGAAGCTTTCTTT,TRBJ1-1,.,TRBD1,TRBV7-3
CASSAPGRWNTEAFF,TGTGCCAGTAGTGCCCCAGGGAGGTGGAACACTGAAGCTTTCTTT,TRBJ1-1,.,.,TRBV19
CASSWTGTSGGDTGELFF,TGTGCCAGCAGCTGGACCGGGACTAGCGGGGGTGACACCGGGGAGCTGTTTTTT,TRBJ2-2,few,TRBD2,TRBV5-6
CASSYTGGGGNTIYF,TGTGCCAGCAGCTATACAGGGGGTGGTGGAAACACCATATATTTT,TRBJ1-3,few,TRBD1,TRBV7-2